The entry below gives a single T cell receptor (beta chain) sequence along with its context. The antigen is undetermined. Trimming cost V 5 bases and J 0 bases, with 17 bases left between them. The CDR3 length is 17 residues. Germline V gives CDR1 SGHVS, CDR2 FQNEAQ. This sample was taken from a study of a mutant IDH1 vaccine in newly diagnosed glioma. Study details: Vaccines were first given 4-6 weeks after radiotherapy alone, or with temozolomide cycles.

Stated time point: week 47, end of study. In the vaccine, a single dose held 300 ug of the mutant IDH1 20-mer peptide, along with topical imiquimod. Sequenced by immunoSEQ multiplex PCR; TCRdb stores in-frame clones only, minus some. This table holds roughly 46,000 clones, 84% found once. This receptor was obtained from a woman aged 25 to 39 with glioma. Some clones in this sample may be carry-over from other donors' samples. This chain joins TRBV7-8 and TRBJ2-1; the D gene is possibly TRBD1 (5 bases). The material sequenced was PBMCs, taken from a glioma patient whose treatment included an IDH1 peptide vaccine. CDR3 sequence: CASSITEDMSSYNEQFF. Here the CDR3 DNA reads TGTGCCAGCAGCATCACAGAGGACATGAGCTCCTACAATGAGCAGTTCTTC.